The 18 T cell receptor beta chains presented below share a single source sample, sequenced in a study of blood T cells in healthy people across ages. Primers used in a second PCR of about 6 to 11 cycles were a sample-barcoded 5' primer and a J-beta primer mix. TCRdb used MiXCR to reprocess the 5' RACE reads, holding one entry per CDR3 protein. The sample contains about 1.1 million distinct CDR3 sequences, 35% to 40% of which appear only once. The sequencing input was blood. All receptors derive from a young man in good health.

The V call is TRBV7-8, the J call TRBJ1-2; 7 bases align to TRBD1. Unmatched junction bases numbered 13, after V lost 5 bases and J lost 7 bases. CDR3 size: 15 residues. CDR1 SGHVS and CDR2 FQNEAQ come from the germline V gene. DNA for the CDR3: TGTGCCAGCAGCGACCCTAGACAGGGTCTGCGTGGCTACACCTTC. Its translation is CASSDPRQGLRGYTF.

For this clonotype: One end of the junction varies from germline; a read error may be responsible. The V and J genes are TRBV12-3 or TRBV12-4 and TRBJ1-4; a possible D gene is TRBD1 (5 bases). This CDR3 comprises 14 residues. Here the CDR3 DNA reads TGTGCCAGCAGTTCGACAGCAACTAGTGAAAAACTGTTTTTT. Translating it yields CASSSTATSEKLFF.

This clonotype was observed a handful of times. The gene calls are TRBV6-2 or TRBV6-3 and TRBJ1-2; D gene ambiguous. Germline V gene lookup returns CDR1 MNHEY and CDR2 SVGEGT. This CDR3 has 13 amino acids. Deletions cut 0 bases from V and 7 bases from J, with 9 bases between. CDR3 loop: CASSYSKDLGYTF. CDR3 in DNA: TGTGCCAGCAGTTACTCGAAAGATCTTGGCTACACCTTC.

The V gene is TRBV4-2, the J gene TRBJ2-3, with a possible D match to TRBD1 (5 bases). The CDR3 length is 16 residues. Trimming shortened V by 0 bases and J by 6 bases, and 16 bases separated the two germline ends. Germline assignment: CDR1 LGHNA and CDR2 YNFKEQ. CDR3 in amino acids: CASSQDGAAGEDTQYF. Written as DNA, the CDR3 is TGTGCCAGCAGCCAAGATGGGGCCGCAGGCGAGGATACGCAGTATTTT.

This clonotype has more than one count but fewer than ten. CDR3 residues: CASSIKSGQITEAFF. The CDR3 bases are TGTGCCAGCAGTATAAAATCGGGGCAGATCACTGAAGCTTTCTTT. The chain joins TRBV2 to TRBJ1-1, with a possible D match to TRBD1 (5 bases). The CDR3 runs 15 residues. V was cut by 5 bases and J by 4 bases, with 17 bases left in between. CDR1 and CDR2 (germline): SNHLY, FYNNEI.

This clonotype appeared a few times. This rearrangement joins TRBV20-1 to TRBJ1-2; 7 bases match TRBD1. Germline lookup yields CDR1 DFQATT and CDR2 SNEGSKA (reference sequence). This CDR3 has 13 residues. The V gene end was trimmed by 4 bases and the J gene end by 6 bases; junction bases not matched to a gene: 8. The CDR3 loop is CSATEGAGDGYTF. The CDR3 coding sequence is TGCAGTGCTACTGAGGGGGCTGGTGATGGCTACACCTTC.

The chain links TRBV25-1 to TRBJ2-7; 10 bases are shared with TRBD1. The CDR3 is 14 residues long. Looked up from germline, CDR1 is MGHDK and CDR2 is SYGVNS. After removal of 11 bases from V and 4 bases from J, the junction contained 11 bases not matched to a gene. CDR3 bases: TGTGCCTGGAGTGTAGGGACAGGGGTTTACGAGCAGTACTTC. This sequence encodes CAWSVGTGVYEQYF.

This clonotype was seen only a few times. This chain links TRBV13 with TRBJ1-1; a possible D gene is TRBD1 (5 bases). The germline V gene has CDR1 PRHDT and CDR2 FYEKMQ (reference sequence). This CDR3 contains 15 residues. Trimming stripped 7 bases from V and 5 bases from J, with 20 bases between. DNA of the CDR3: TGTGCCAGCACCCCTCTTGGCGAGGGGAGAACTGAAGCTTTCTTT. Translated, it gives CASTPLGEGRTEAFF.

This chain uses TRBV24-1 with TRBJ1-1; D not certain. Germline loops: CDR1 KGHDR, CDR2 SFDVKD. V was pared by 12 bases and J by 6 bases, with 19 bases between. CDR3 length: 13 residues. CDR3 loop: CACSSIRGAEAFF. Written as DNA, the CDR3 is TGTGCCTGCAGTTCAATACGGGGAGCTGAAGCTTTCTTT.

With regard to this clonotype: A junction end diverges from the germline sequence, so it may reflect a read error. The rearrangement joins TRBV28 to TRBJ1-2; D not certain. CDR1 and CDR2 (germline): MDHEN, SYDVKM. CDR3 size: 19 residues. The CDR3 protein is CASHIYPSTDASTGYGDTF. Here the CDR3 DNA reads TGTGCCAGCCACATCTACCCCTCCACGGACGCGTCTACCGGCTATGGCGACACCTTT.

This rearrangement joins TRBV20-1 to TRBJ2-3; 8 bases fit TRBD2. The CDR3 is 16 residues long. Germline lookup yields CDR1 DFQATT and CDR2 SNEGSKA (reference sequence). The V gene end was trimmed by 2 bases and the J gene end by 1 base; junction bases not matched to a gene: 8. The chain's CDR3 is CSARPILRGGTDTQYF. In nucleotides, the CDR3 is TGCAGTGCTAGACCCATACTGCGGGGGGGCACAGATACGCAGTATTTT.

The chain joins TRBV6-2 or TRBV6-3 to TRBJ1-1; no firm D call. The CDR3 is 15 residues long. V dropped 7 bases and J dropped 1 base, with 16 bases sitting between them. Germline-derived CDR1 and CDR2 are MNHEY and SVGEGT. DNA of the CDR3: TGTGCCAGCACCTCAGCATTGATGGGGAACACTGAAGCTTTCTTT. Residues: CASTSALMGNTEAFF.

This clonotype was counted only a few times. CDR3: CSASTASNEKLFF. Written as DNA, the CDR3 is TGCAGTGCTAGTACGGCCAGTAATGAAAAACTGTTTTTT. V gene TRBV20-1 combines with J gene TRBJ1-4; D not certain. The CDR3 sequence is 13 residues long. Trimming stripped 3 bases from V and 4 bases from J, with 9 bases between. Per the germline V gene, CDR1 is DFQATT and CDR2 is SNEGSKA (reference sequence).

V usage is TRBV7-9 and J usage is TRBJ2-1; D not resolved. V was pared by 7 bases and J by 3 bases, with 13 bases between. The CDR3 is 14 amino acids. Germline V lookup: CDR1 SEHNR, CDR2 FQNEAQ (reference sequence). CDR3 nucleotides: TGTGCCAGCACCATCGAGTCCGTCTACAATGAGCAGTTCTTC. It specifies CASTIESVYNEQFF.

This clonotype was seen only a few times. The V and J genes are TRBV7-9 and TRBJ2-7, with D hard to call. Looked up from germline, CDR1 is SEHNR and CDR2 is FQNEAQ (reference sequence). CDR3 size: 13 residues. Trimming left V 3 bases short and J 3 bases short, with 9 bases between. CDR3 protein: CASSLGLLYEQYF. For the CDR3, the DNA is TGTGCCAGCAGCTTGGGCCTACTCTACGAGCAGTACTTC. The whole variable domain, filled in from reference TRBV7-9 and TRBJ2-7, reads DTGVSQNPRHKITKRGQNVTFRCDPISEHNRLYWYRQTLGQGPEFLTYFQNEAQLEKSRLLSDRFSAERPKGSFSTLEIQRTEQGDSAMYLCASSLGLLYEQYFGPGTRLTVT.

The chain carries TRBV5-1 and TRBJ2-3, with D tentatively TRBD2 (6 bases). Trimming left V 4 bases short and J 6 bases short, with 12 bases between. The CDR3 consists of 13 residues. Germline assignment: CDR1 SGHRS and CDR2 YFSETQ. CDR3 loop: CASSAGSGDTQYF. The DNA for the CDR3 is TGCGCCAGCAGCGCCGGGAGCGGGGATACGCAGTATTTT.

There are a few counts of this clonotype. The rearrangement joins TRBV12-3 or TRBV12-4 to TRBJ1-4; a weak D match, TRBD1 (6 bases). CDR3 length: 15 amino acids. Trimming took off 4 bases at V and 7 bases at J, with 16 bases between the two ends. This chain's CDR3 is CASSSSAGVGEKLFF. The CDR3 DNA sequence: TGTGCCAGCAGTTCTTCTGCAGGGGTCGGTGAAAAACTGTTTTTT.

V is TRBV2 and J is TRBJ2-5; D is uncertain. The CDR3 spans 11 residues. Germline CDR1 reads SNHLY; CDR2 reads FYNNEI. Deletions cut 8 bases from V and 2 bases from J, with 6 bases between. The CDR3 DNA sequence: TGTGCCAGCGGGAAACAAGAGACCCAGTACTTC. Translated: CASGKQETQYF. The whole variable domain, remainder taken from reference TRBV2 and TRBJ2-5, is EPEVTQTPSHQVTQMGQEVILRCVPISNHLYFYWYRQILGQKVEFLVSFYNNEISEKSEIFDDQFSVERPDGSNFTLKIRSTKLEDSAMYFCASGKQETQYFGPGTRLLVL.